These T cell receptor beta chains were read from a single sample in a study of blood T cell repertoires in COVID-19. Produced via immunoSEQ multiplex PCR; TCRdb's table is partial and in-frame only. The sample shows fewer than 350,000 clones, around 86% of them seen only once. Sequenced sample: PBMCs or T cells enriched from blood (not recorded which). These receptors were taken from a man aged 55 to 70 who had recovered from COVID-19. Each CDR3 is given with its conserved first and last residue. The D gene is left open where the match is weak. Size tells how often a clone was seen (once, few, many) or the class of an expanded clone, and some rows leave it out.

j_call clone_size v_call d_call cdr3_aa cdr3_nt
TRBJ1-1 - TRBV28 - CASKFRGWSGFTEAFF TGTGCCAGCAAATTCAGGGGATGGAGCGGCTTCACTGAAGCTTTCTTT
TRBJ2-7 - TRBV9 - CASSVSGTTYEQYF TGTGCCAGCAGCGTCAGCGGGACAACCTACGAGCAGTACTTC
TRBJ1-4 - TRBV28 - CASSLSTASNEKLFF TGTGCCAGCAGTTTATCGACAGCTTCTAATGAAAAACTGTTTTTT
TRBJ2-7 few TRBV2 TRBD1 CAITRDSRSYEQYF TGTGCCATTACCCGGGACAGCCGATCCTACGAGCAGTACTTC
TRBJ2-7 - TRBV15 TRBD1 CATSMTTGVYSEQYF TGTGCCACCAGCATGACGACAGGGGTCTACTCCGAGCAGTACTTC
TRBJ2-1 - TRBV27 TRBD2 CASSSSGYYNEQFF TGTGCCAGCAGTTCTAGCGGGTACTACAATGAGCAGTTCTTC
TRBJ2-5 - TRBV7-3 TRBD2 CASSGDYKETQYF TGTGCCAGCAGCGGGGACTATAAAGAGACCCAGTACTTC
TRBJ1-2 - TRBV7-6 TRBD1 CASSPRAGGTNYGYTF TGTGCCAGCAGCCCCCGGGCAGGGGGTACTAACTATGGCTACACCTTC
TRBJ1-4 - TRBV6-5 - CASSYSEGYEKLFF TGTGCCAGCAGTTACTCAGAGGGTTATGAAAAACTGTTTTTT
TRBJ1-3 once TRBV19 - CASSHRSGNTIYF TGTGCCAGTAGCCACAGGTCTGGAAACACCATATATTTT
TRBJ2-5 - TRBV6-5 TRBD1 CASSYSTGNLETQYF TGTGCCAGCAGTTACTCGACAGGGAATCTAGAGACCCAGTACTTC
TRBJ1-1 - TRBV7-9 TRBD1 CASSLQGGATEAFF TGTGCCAGCAGCTTACAGGGGGGTGCAACTGAAGCTTTCTTT
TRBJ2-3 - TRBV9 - CASSVVGLDTQYF TGTGCCAGCAGCGTAGTCGGTTTGGATACGCAGTATTTT
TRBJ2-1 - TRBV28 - CASSLFRGSNEQFF TGTGCCAGCAGTTTATTTCGGGGTTCAAATGAGCAGTTCTTC
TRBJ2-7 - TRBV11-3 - CASSLGGFYEQYF TGTGCCAGCAGCTTAGGCGGGTTCTACGAGCAGTACTTC
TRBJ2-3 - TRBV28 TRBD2 CASSPIRGERERTDTQYF TGTGCCAGCAGTCCCATAAGAGGGGAGCGGGAGAGGACAGATACGCAGTATTTT
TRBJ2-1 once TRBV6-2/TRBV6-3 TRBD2 CASCHPSGNDEQFF TGTGCCAGCTGCCACCCGAGCGGGAACGATGAGCAGTTCTTC
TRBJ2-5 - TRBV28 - CASSLWGLQETQYF TGTGCCAGCAGTCTCTGGGGGCTCCAAGAGACCCAGTACTTC
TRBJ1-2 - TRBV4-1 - CASSQERGSYNYGYTF TGCGCCAGCAGCCAAGAAAGGGGATCCTACAACTATGGCTACACCTTC
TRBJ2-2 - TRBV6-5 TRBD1 CASYKDRRNTGELFF TGTGCCAGCTATAAGGACAGGCGGAACACCGGGGAGCTGTTTTTT
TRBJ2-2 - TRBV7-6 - CASTPLTANTGELFF TGTGCCAGCACCCCATTGACAGCAAACACCGGGGAGCTGTTTTTT
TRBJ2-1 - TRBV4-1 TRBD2 CASSQDSSGRGSYGEQFF TGCGCCAGCAGCCAAGATTCTAGCGGGAGGGGGTCCTATGGGGAGCAGTTCTTC
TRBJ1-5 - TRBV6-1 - CASSERRQYSNQPQHF TGTGCCAGCAGTGAACGGAGACAGTATAGCAATCAGCCCCAGCATTTT
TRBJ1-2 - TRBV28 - CPRGAKGYTF TGTCCCCGGGGGGCGAAGGGCTACACCTTC
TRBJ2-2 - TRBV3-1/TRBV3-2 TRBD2 CASSQDRGGRAGELFF TGTGCCAGCAGCCAAGATAGAGGAGGGAGGGCCGGGGAGCTGTTTTTT
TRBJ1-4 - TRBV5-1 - CASSLDQNSEKLFF TGCGCCAGCAGCTTGGATCAAAACAGCGAAAAACTGTTTTTT
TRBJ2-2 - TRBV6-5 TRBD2 CASSYSRLAGIGELFF TGTGCCAGCAGTTACTCGAGACTAGCGGGCATCGGGGAGCTGTTTTTT
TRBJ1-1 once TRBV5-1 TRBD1 CASSLTGENTEAFF TGCGCCAGCAGCCTGACAGGGGAGAACACTGAAGCTTTCTTT
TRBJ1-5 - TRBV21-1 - CASSKGDRDQPQHF TGTGCCAGCAGCAAAGGCGACAGGGACCAGCCCCAGCATTTT
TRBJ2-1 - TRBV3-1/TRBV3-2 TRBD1 CASSPGGGQGSHEQFF TGTGCCAGCAGCCCTGGGGGGGGACAGGGGTCGCATGAGCAGTTCTTC
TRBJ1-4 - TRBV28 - CASSPRGVANEKLFF TGTGCCAGCAGTCCCCGAGGTGTGGCTAATGAAAAACTGTTTTTT
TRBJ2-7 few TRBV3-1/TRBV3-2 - CASSRLSSYEQYF TGTGCCAGCAGCCGATTGAGCTCCTACGAGCAGTACTTC
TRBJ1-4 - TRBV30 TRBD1 CAWSVGTGVGKLFF TGTGCCTGGAGTGTTGGGACAGGGGTAGGAAAACTGTTTTTT
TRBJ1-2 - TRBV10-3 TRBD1 CAISDLARQGTNYGYTF TGTGCCATCAGTGATCTGGCGAGACAGGGTACTAACTATGGCTACACCTTC
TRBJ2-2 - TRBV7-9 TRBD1 CASSFGTGTGRTGELFF TGTGCCAGCAGCTTTGGAACCGGGACAGGGAGGACCGGGGAGCTGTTTTTT
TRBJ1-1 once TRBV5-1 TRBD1 CASSTGQSTEAFF TGCGCCAGCAGCACGGGACAGTCCACTGAAGCTTTCTTT
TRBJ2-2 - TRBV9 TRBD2 CASSGPGLALFF TGTGCCAGCAGCGGTCCGGGACTAGCGCTGTTTTTT
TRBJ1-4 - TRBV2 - CASSDGGLAIVKLFF TGTGCCAGCAGTGACGGAGGATTAGCGATAGTGAAACTGTTTTTT
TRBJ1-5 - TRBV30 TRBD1 CAWSVLTGEQPQHF TGTGCCTGGAGTGTCCTGACAGGGGAGCAGCCCCAGCATTTT
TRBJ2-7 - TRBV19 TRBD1 CASSGWDRAYEQYF TGTGCCAGTAGTGGCTGGGACAGGGCCTACGAGCAGTACTTC
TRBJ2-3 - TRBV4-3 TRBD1 CASSLRAPTGQGTDTQYF TGCGCCAGCAGCCTCCGAGCCCCAACGGGACAGGGCACAGATACGCAGTATTTT
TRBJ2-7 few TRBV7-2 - CASSTRTSTISYEQYF TGTGCCAGCAGCACCCGGACTTCGACCATCTCCTACGAGCAGTACTTC
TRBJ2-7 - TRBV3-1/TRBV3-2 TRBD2 CASSQSLAYSYEQYF TGTGCCAGCAGCCAATCACTAGCGTACTCCTACGAGCAGTACTTC
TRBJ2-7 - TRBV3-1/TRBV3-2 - CASSPRLTWGREQYF TGTGCCAGCAGCCCAAGACTCACCTGGGGGCGCGAGCAGTACTTC
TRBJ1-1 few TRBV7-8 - CASSFPGAYTEAFF TGTGCCAGCAGCTTCCCAGGGGCTTACACTGAAGCTTTCTTT
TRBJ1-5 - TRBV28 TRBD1 CASTGGTGNYQPQHF TGTGCCAGCACCGGAGGGACAGGGAACTATCAGCCCCAGCATTTT
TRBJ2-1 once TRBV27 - CASSSLAPSSYNEQFF TGTGCCAGCAGTTCCTTAGCGCCCAGCTCCTACAATGAGCAGTTCTTC
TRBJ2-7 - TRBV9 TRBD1 CASSPGTGVYEQYF TGTGCCAGCAGCCCCGGGACAGGGGTATACGAGCAGTACTTC
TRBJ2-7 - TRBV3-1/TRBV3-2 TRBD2 CASSLGLAGGSRHF TGTGCCAGCAGCCTGGGACTAGCGGGAGGCTCTAGACACTTC
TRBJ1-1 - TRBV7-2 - CASSLDRNTEAFF TGTGCCAGCAGCCTGGACAGGAACACTGAAGCTTTCTTT
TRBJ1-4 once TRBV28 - CASTSHGGGKLFF TGTGCCAGCACCTCACACGGCGGGGGAAAACTGTTTTTT
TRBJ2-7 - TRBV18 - CASSSGTKTAYEQYF TGTGCCAGCTCCTCGGGGACAAAGACTGCCTACGAGCAGTACTTC
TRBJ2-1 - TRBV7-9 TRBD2 CASSLLGGATNNEQFF TGTGCCAGCAGCTTATTGGGAGGGGCGACTAACAATGAGCAGTTCTTC
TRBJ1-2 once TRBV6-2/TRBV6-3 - CASSSPGTRIYTF TGTGCCAGCAGTAGTCCCGGGACTCGAATCTACACCTTC
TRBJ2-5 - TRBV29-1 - CSVGVAESQETQYF TGCAGCGTTGGTGTGGCGGAGTCCCAAGAGACCCAGTACTTC
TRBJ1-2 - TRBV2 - CASEVYLYGYTF TGTGCCAGCGAGGTTTATCTTTATGGCTACACCTTC
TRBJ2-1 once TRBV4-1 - CASSQVVERDNEQFF TGCGCCAGCAGCCAAGTAGTTGAGAGGGACAATGAGCAGTTCTTC
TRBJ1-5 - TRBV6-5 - CASSRRGGSNQPQHF TGTGCCAGCAGTCGTCGGGGGGGAAGCAATCAGCCCCAGCATTTT
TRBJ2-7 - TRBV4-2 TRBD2 CASSHGLAGEYEQYF TGTGCCAGCAGCCACGGACTAGCGGGAGAGTACGAGCAGTACTTC